A single sample is the source of the 8 T cell receptor beta chains below, sequenced in a study of blood T cells in healthy people across ages. It was with a sample-barcoded 5' primer and a J-beta primer mix that a second PCR of about 6 to 11 cycles was run. TCRdb passed the 5' RACE reads through MiXCR, listing each CDR3 protein once. Of about 1,800,000 distinct CDR3 sequences in the sample, over 25% are singletons; the top ten hold less than 9.5%. Material for sequencing was blood. The receptors derive from a woman under 40 in good health.

This clonotype was detected a few times. The rearrangement links TRBV12-3 or TRBV12-4 to TRBJ2-5; 7 bases are shared with TRBD2. This CDR3 comprises 13 residues. The V gene end was trimmed by 5 bases and the J gene end by 7 bases; junction bases not matched to a gene: 7. The CDR3 bases are TGTGCCAGCAGTCCCAATGGGGAGGGGACCCAGTACTTC. It encodes CASSPNGEGTQYF.

The chain couples TRBV27 to TRBJ2-4, with unresolved D. The end of the DNA is better explained by TRBJ2-7, so the J call may be wrong. CDR3 size: 14 residues. The germline V gene has CDR1 MNHEY and CDR2 SMNVEV (reference sequence). CDR3 nucleotide sequence: TGTGCCAGCAGTTTAAGAGGCAGAACCCACGAGCAGTACTTC. It yields the protein CASSLRGRTHEQYF.

The genes are TRBV5-6 and TRBJ2-1; 9 bases line up with TRBD2. The germline CDR1 and CDR2 sequences are SGHDT and YYEEEE. The CDR3 is made up of 13 amino acids. V was pared by 5 bases and J by 10 bases, with 7 bases of the junction left unmatched. In DNA, the CDR3 is TGTGCCAGCAGACTAAACCTAGCGGGGGAGCAGTTCTTC. Translation gives CASRLNLAGEQFF.

This rearrangement joins TRBV5-1 to TRBJ2-1; TRBD2 matches at 8 bases. The CDR3 sequence is 16 residues long. V shed 0 bases and J 6 bases; nucleotides not matched to a gene: 8. Germline values: CDR1 SGHRS, CDR2 YFSETQ. CDR3 region: CASSLDTGGVGNEQFF. The CDR3 DNA reads as TGCGCCAGCAGCTTGGATACGGGAGGGGTCGGCAATGAGCAGTTCTTC.

On this clonotype itself: This may arise from a read error, as a much more abundant clone is one base away. This chain joins TRBV29-1 and TRBJ2-3, with a tentative D call TRBD1 (6 bases). The CDR3 consists of 15 residues. Germline V gene data show CDR1 as SQVTM and CDR2 as ANQGSEA. The CDR3 DNA follows: TGCAGCGCTAACCATGGACAGTCTAGCACAGATACGCGGTATTTT. The encoded protein is CSANHGQSSTDTRYF.

This clonotype has a count of ten or more. The V call is TRBV7-9, the J call TRBJ2-5; D remains unclear. CDR3 length: 12 amino acids. V gave up 6 bases and J gave up 3 bases, with 8 bases separating them. The germline gives CDR1 SEHNR, CDR2 FQNEAQ (reference sequence). DNA of the CDR3: TGTGCCAGCAGTCCCCTGAAAGAGACCCAGTACTTC. This sequence encodes CASSPLKETQYF.

This clonotype appeared many times. This chain uses TRBV7-2 with TRBJ2-1, with 8 bases matching TRBD1. In germline, CDR1 is SGHTA, CDR2 FQGNSA. After removal of 5 bases from V and 7 bases from J, the junction contained 13 bases not matched to a gene. The CDR3 is made up of 16 amino acids. The CDR3 DNA sequence: TGTGCCAGCAGCCAGATCGGACAGGGTTCGGATAATGAGCAGTTCTTC. It codes for CASSQIGQGSDNEQFF.

As concerns this clonotype: One end of the junction is discordant with germline, which a read error may explain. The chain employs TRBV10-3 and TRBJ1-4; D uncertain. This CDR3 has 17 residues. Germline lookup yields CDR1 ENHRY and CDR2 SYGVKD. The CDR3 spells CAISEPDEAFRYEILFF. The CDR3 DNA sequence: TGTGCCATCAGTGAGCCCGACGAAGCGTTCCGATATGAAATACTGTTTTTT.